What follows are 23 T cell receptor beta chains derived from one specimen sequenced in a study of early T cells in non-severe SARS-CoV-2 infection. Using its own MiXCR run on the 5' RACE reads, TCRdb lists one record per CDR3 protein. The table shows tens of thousands of distinct CDR3 sequences, with roughly a tenth occurring only once. The sample in question was whole blood, obtained at baseline. Every receptor here comes from an adult who was a healthcare worker with PCR-confirmed SARS-CoV-2 infection or an uninfected control (not recorded which).

This clonotype was counted many times. The DNA for the CDR3 is TGCAGTGCGCAGGACAGCAGGTCCAGGGATACGCAGTATTTT. Amino acid sequence: CSAQDSRSRDTQYF. The rearrangement uses TRBV20-1 and TRBJ2-3, with D tentatively TRBD1 (6 bases). CDR1 and CDR2 (germline): DFQATT, SNEGSKA (reference sequence). The CDR3 has 14 amino acids. Trimming removed 6 bases at V and 6 bases at J, with 19 bases between.

This clonotype has at least ten counts. The chain has TRBV19 and TRBJ2-1; D unresolved. V lost 3 bases and J lost 3, with 6 bases in between. Germline-derived CDR1 and CDR2 are LNHDA and SQIVND (reference sequence). The CDR3 has 13 amino acids. The CDR3 DNA follows: TGTGCCAGTAGTATCGAGTTCTACAATGAGCAGTTCTTC. Protein product: CASSIEFYNEQFF.

This clonotype was picked up a small number of times. The chain joins TRBV7-2 to TRBJ1-1; a possible D gene is TRBD1 (5 bases). This CDR3 has 12 residues. Trimming cost V 4 bases and J 11 bases, with 14 bases left between them. The germline V gene has CDR1 SGHTA and CDR2 FQGNSA. For the CDR3, the DNA is TGTGCCAGCAGCTGGGACGTCCCGGGGGCTTTCTTT. Encoded protein: CASSWDVPGAFF. The full variable domain, completed using reference TRBV7-2 and TRBJ1-1, is GAGVSQSPSNKVTEKGKDVELRCDPISGHTALYWYRQSLGQGLEFLIYFQGNSAPDKSGLPSDRFSAERTGGSVSTLTIQRTQQEDSAVYLCASSWDVPGAFFGQGTRLTVV.

J is TRBJ1-2 and V is TRBV7-2, with a tentative D call TRBD1 (5 bases). Germline V gene lookup returns CDR1 SGHTA and CDR2 FQGNSA. The CDR3 is made up of 13 amino acids. Trimming left V 5 bases short and J 6 bases short, with 13 bases between. The CDR3: CASSLDSYNGYTF. The CDR3 coding sequence is TGTGCCAGCAGCCTAGACAGTTACAATGGCTACACCTTC.

This clonotype was picked up many times. This rearrangement joins TRBV9 to TRBJ1-6, with a possible D match to TRBD1 (5 bases). V was pared by 0 bases and J by 10 bases, with 11 bases between. The CDR3 runs 14 residues. In germline, CDR1 is SGDLS, CDR2 YYNGEE. The DNA for the CDR3 is TGTGCCAGCAGCGTAGAAGGGACCGGGTCACCCCTCCACTTT. Its translation: CASSVEGTGSPLHF.

This clonotype was observed a handful of times. This chain links TRBV11-2 with TRBJ2-7; D is undetermined. Germline V gives CDR1 SGHAT, CDR2 FQNNGV. The CDR3 sequence is 14 residues long. Trimming left V 6 bases short and J 5 bases short, with 17 bases between. CDR3 nucleotides: TGTGCCAGCAGGCCGGAGCAGGCCGCGGACGAGCAGTACTTC. Translating it yields CASRPEQAADEQYF.

The chain joins TRBV6-5 to TRBJ2-7; 7 nucleotides align to TRBD1. V lost 6 bases and J lost 5; bases outside the gene matches: 7. Germline CDR1 reads MNHEY; CDR2 reads SVGAGI. The CDR3 contains 13 residues. CDR3 sequence: CASRQQGWNEQYF. The CDR3 nucleotides read TGTGCCAGCAGGCAACAGGGGTGGAACGAGCAGTACTTC.

There are a few counts of this clonotype. The CDR3 loop reads CAWRRRGSSDYGYTF. DNA for the CDR3: TGTGCCTGGAGAAGAAGAGGTTCGTCTGACTATGGCTACACCTTC. The chain carries TRBV30 and TRBJ1-2; no reliable D call. The CDR3 totals 15 residues. V was clipped by 3 bases and J by 3 bases, with 17 bases between them. CDR1 GTSNPN and CDR2 SVGIG come from the germline V gene (reference sequence).

This clonotype has only a few counts. The chain joins TRBV9 to TRBJ2-7, with D unresolved. CDR1 is SGDLS, CDR2 YYNGEE, per germline. Trimming pared 0 bases from V and 5 bases from J, leaving 9 bases between. This CDR3 has 13 amino acids. Here the CDR3 DNA reads TGTGCCAGCAGCGTAGGGCCAAATCACGAGCAGTACTTC. This codes for CASSVGPNHEQYF.

In this sample, this clonotype turned up a few times. The chain employs TRBV20-1 and TRBJ2-1, with 8 bases identical to TRBD1. The V gene's germline CDR1 is DFQATT and CDR2 SNEGSKA (reference sequence). J gave up 7 bases and V 0 bases, and 8 bases lay outside the gene matches. The CDR3 runs to 15 residues. CDR3 in amino acids: CSARDAQGAGNEQFF. Here the CDR3 DNA reads TGCAGTGCTAGAGACGCCCAGGGGGCGGGGAATGAGCAGTTCTTC.

V usage is TRBV18 and J usage is TRBJ2-5; 7 bases map to TRBD2. The CDR3 runs to 14 residues. Germline values: CDR1 KGHSH, CDR2 LQKENI. J was trimmed by 5 bases and V by 4 bases; bases with no gene match: 7. Written as DNA, the CDR3 is TGTGCCAGCTCACAAAGACTAGCCGGGGAGACCCAGTACTTC. Amino acids: CASSQRLAGETQYF.

This chain uses TRBV3-1 with TRBJ1-1; TRBD1 agrees at 7 bases. Per germline, CDR1 LGHDT and CDR2 YNNKEL (reference sequence). CDR3 size: 14 residues. V lost 3 bases and J lost 6; bases outside the gene matches: 7. DNA of the CDR3: TGTGCCAGCAGCCACCCCGGGACAGTCCCTGAAGCTTTCTTT. Protein sequence: CASSHPGTVPEAFF.

The chain uses TRBV6-1 and TRBJ1-1, with 9 nucleotides matching TRBD1. Germline V gene data show CDR1 as MNHNS and CDR2 as SASEGT. With V trimmed by 4 bases and J by 3 bases, 3 bases remained unmatched. The CDR3 totals 14 residues. The DNA of the CDR3 is TGTGCCAGCAGTGTCGACAGGGGGTACACTGAAGCTTTCTTT. Translation: CASSVDRGYTEAFF.

This clonotype was counted at least ten times. The rearrangement uses TRBV20-1 and TRBJ1-5; D unclear. Trimming left V 3 bases short and J 7 bases short, with 13 bases between. The germline V gene encodes CDR1 DFQATT and CDR2 SNEGSKA (reference sequence). CDR3 length: 13 amino acids. The CDR3 coding sequence is TGCAGTGCTAGCACTAGGGCCGGGCAGCCCCAGCATTTT. Translating it yields CSASTRAGQPQHF.

As to this clonotype: One end of the junction varies from germline; a read error may be responsible. J is TRBJ2-5 and V is TRBV6-5, with 10 bases fitting TRBD2. CDR1 is MNHEY and CDR2 is SVGAGI in the germline V gene. CDR3 size: 13 residues. CDR3 in DNA: TGTGCCAGCAGTTTTTCAAGCGGGGGGGTCCCAGTCTTC. Translation: CASSFSSGGVPVF.

The DNA for the CDR3 is TGTGCCAGCAGTCGGAGACAGGATTCACCCCTCCACTTT. Its translation: CASSRRQDSPLHF. The V and J genes are TRBV6-5 and TRBJ1-6, with D perhaps TRBD1 (6 bases). V was pared by 5 bases and J by 8 bases, with 10 bases between. CDR1 MNHEY and CDR2 SVGAGI come from the germline V gene. The CDR3 runs 13 residues.

This clonotype was observed a handful of times. The chain recombines TRBV12-3 or TRBV12-4 with TRBJ2-7, with TRBD1 as a possible D gene (6 bases). Deletions cut 1 base from V and 2 bases from J, with 12 bases between. The CDR3 has 15 amino acids. The CDR3 loop is CASSLEPTGTYEQYF. The CDR3 coding sequence is TGTGCCAGCAGTTTAGAGCCTACAGGGACCTACGAGCAGTACTTC.

This clonotype was observed many times. V gene TRBV7-9 combines with J gene TRBJ2-1; D unresolved. The V end lost 5 bases, the J end lost 14 bases, and 16 bases lay between the germline ends. The CDR3 is made up of 12 amino acids. Germline-derived CDR1 and CDR2 are SEHNR and FQNEAQ (reference sequence). In DNA form, the CDR3 reads TGTGCCAGCAGCCCCGGCGGTTTCTTCAAGTTCTTC. It specifies CASSPGGFFKFF.

At least ten counts were recorded for this clonotype. For the CDR3, the DNA is TGCGCCAGCAGCTTGATCGGGGGGACCGGAAACACCATATATTTT. Translated: CASSLIGGTGNTIYF. The genes are TRBV5-1 and TRBJ1-3, with D possibly being TRBD1 (5 bases). Germline V gene sequence: CDR1 SGHRS, CDR2 YFSETQ. Deletions cut 1 base from V and 4 bases from J, with 12 bases between. This CDR3 is 15 amino acids long.

This clonotype appeared a few times. The genes are TRBV5-1 and TRBJ2-3, with D tentatively TRBD1 or TRBD2 (6 bases each). This CDR3 spans 14 amino acids. Germline-derived CDR1 and CDR2 are SGHRS and YFSETQ. The germline V and J ends were trimmed by 2 bases and 5 bases, with 12 bases remaining between them. This chain's CDR3 is CASSFEGGRDTQYF. Here the CDR3 DNA reads TGCGCCAGCAGCTTCGAGGGGGGCCGAGATACGCAGTATTTT.

This clonotype has ten or more counts. The chain combines TRBV20-1 with TRBJ2-4, with D possibly matching TRBD2 (5 bases). Between the trimmed V and J ends, which lost 0 bases and 7 bases, there was a span of 13 bases. CDR1 DFQATT and CDR2 SNEGSKA come from the germline V gene (reference sequence). This CDR3 contains 14 residues. CDR3 coding DNA: TGCAGTGCTAGAGATCGGGGTCTTGCCAACATTCAGTACTTC. This encodes CSARDRGLANIQYF.

The rearrangement joins TRBV10-3 to TRBJ1-4; D remains unclear. The CDR3 is made up of 16 amino acids. Deletions cut 0 bases from V and 3 bases from J, with 11 bases between. Looked up from germline, CDR1 is ENHRY and CDR2 is SYGVKD. The CDR3 bases are TGTGCCATCAGTGAGTCGTTCGGGCGGGCTAATGAAAAACTGTTTTTT. Encoded protein: CAISESFGRANEKLFF.

This clonotype occurred many times. The chain carries TRBV28 and TRBJ2-7; 9 bases agree with TRBD1. This CDR3 contains 12 residues. Looked up from germline, CDR1 is MDHEN and CDR2 is SYDVKM. Trimming removed 8 bases from V and 5 bases from J; junction bases left unmatched: 4. CDR3 sequence: CASRTGGNEQYF. The CDR3 DNA reads as TGTGCCAGCCGCACAGGGGGCAACGAGCAGTACTTC.